Below, 24 T cell receptor beta chains from the same sample are listed, as sequenced in a study of PD-1 blockade in mismatch repair-deficient tumors (dated 2017 in TCRdb). Library preparation used the immunoSEQ multiplex PCR assay. TCRdb provides this immuneACCESS table in a form limited to in-frame rearrangements. Some clones are lacking; in checked studies, under half of them reflect an unresolved V gene, and why the rest are absent is not known. The sample includes roughly 50,000 clones, with roughly three quarters observed a single time. 3% to 3.5% of the sample is held by the ten biggest clonotypes. The specimen comprised peripheral blood, sampled 4 weeks after starting pembrolizumab. The receptors stem from an adult with mismatch repair-deficient cancer.

This clone appeared a single time. The chain carries TRBV4-1 and TRBJ2-7; 7 bases match TRBD1. From germline, CDR1 is MGHRA and CDR2 YSYEKL. V lost 1 base and J lost 4; bases outside the gene matches: 10. This CDR3 contains 16 residues. The CDR3 loop is CASSQVPGTDDYEQYF. The CDR3 nucleotides read TGCGCCAGCAGCCAAGTCCCCGGGACAGATGATTACGAGCAGTACTTC.

The rearrangement links TRBV7-9 to TRBJ1-2, with TRBD1 matching over 8 bases. Germline assignment: CDR1 SEHNR and CDR2 FQNEAQ (reference sequence). The CDR3 is made up of 16 amino acids. J lost 5 bases, V lost 4 bases, and 12 bases had no gene match. CDR3 amino acids: CASSSPAGTGGYGYTF. For the CDR3, the DNA is TGTGCCAGCAGCTCTCCCGCCGGGACAGGCGGATATGGCTACACCTTC.

This chain joins TRBV28 and TRBJ1-1; weak D call: TRBD1 (5 bases). Germline-derived CDR1 and CDR2 are MDHEN and SYDVKM. CDR3 length: 14 amino acids. The V gene lost 4 bases and the J gene lost 10 bases, with 19 bases spanning the gap. Here the CDR3 DNA reads TGTGCCAGCAGTTCCCCGGGGCAGGTTATTAGAGCTTTCTTT. Amino acids: CASSSPGQVIRAFF.

CDR3 DNA sequence: TGTGCCAGCAGTGAAATTGGGACAGATAACTATGGCTACACCTTC. Amino acid sequence: CASSEIGTDNYGYTF. This chain links TRBV6-1 with TRBJ1-2, with 7 positions matching TRBD1. V lost 2 bases, J lost 1 base, and 4 bases stayed unmatched. This CDR3 comprises 15 residues. CDR1 is MNHNS and CDR2 is SASEGT in the germline V gene.

This rearrangement joins TRBV9 to TRBJ2-3; TRBD2 aligns across 8 bases. Germline V gives CDR1 SGDLS, CDR2 YYNGEE. V was clipped by 4 bases and J by 2 bases; unmatched bases: 21. The CDR3 totals 20 residues. CDR3 amino acids: CASSSTMGSGMNYNTDTQYF. In DNA form, the CDR3 reads TGTGCCAGCAGCTCTACCATGGGTAGCGGGATGAATTACAACACAGATACGCAGTATTTT.

V is TRBV30 and J is TRBJ2-1, with 7 bases identical to TRBD1. Germline values: CDR1 GTSNPN, CDR2 SVGIG (reference sequence). The ends lost 6 bases at V and 2 bases at J; junction bases unmatched: 4. The CDR3 runs 13 residues. CDR3 sequence (DNA): TGTGCCTGCGGACAGGCAACCTACAATGAGCAGTTCTTC. Its translation is CACGQATYNEQFF. The whole variable domain, filled in from reference TRBV30 and TRBJ2-1, reads SQTIHQWPATLVQPVGSPLSLECTVEGTSNPNLYWYRQAAGRGLQLLFYSVGIGQISSEVPQNLSASRPQDRQFILSSKKLLLSDSGFYLCACGQATYNEQFFGPGTRLTVL.

This clone was seen more than once but under ten times. An end of the junction does not agree with germline; a read error may underlie this. The V call is TRBV19, the J call TRBJ1-2, with D tentatively TRBD1 (6 bases). CDR1 and CDR2 (germline): LNHDA, SQIVND (reference sequence). This CDR3 has 13 residues. The CDR3 region is CASSIPNTGTPRF. CDR3 coding DNA: TGTGCCAGTAGTATCCCGAATACCGGGACACCTCGCTTC. Together with reference TRBV19 and TRBJ1-2, the CDR3 gives the full variable domain: DGGITQSPKYLFRKEGQNVTLSCEQNLNHDAMYWYRQDPGQGLRLIYYSQIVNDFQKGDIAEGYSVSREKKESFPLTVTSAQKNPTAFYLCASSIPNTGTPRFGSGTRLTVV.

In DNA form, the CDR3 reads TGTGCCAGCAGCTTGGTTGGGCGGGGCGCAGATACGCAGTATTTT. Protein sequence: CASSLVGRGADTQYF. This chain uses TRBV5-4 with TRBJ2-3; TRBD2 might be the D (6 bases). The CDR3 sequence is 15 residues long. Germline V lookup: CDR1 SGHNT, CDR2 YYREEE (reference sequence). Trimming cost V 0 bases and J 4 bases, with 12 bases left between them.

This chain links TRBV7-9 with TRBJ2-1; TRBD2 is a possible D gene (5 bases). V lost 10 bases and J 0 bases, leaving 19 bases between the germline ends. CDR1 SEHNR and CDR2 FQNEAQ come from the germline V gene (reference sequence). This CDR3 spans 16 amino acids. CDR3 DNA: TGTGCCACATACCGGGAACCCACAAGCTCCTACAATGAGCAGTTCTTC. Protein: CATYREPTSSYNEQFF.

The J gene is TRBJ2-2, the V gene TRBV5-1, with D tentatively TRBD1 (6 bases). V was cut by 0 bases and J by 5 bases, with 8 bases left in between. The CDR3 is 14 amino acids. CDR1 and CDR2 from the germline V gene are SGHRS and YFSETQ. The CDR3 spells CASSLGTETGELFF. CDR3 in DNA: TGCGCCAGCAGCTTGGGGACAGAGACCGGGGAGCTGTTTTTT.

The CDR3 spells CSVEGRGSYNEQFF. For the CDR3, the DNA is TGCAGCGTTGAAGGTAGAGGCTCCTACAATGAGCAGTTCTTC. The rearrangement links TRBV29-1 to TRBJ2-1; D is undetermined. There are 14 residues in the CDR3. V was cut by 1 base and J by 0 bases, with 7 bases left in between. Germline CDR1 and CDR2: SQVTM and ANQGSEA.

There are a few counts of this clone. The V and J genes are TRBV7-2 and TRBJ2-7; the match to TRBD2 covers 11 bases. V shed 4 bases, J shed 0 bases, and the junction held 5 bases outside the gene matches. This CDR3 contains 16 residues. Germline V gene sequence: CDR1 SGHTA, CDR2 FQGNSA. CDR3 region: CASSSVAGGSSYEQYF. CDR3 in DNA: TGTGCCAGCAGCTCGGTAGCGGGAGGGAGCTCCTACGAGCAGTACTTC.

This rearrangement joins TRBV6-5 to TRBJ2-4; tentatively, D is TRBD2 (7 bases). This CDR3 comprises 11 residues. Trimming pared 11 bases from V and 7 bases from J, leaving 12 bases between. From germline, CDR1 is MNHEY and CDR2 SVGAGI. For the CDR3, the DNA is TGTGCCGTACAGGGAGGGAACATTCAGTACTTC. Its translation: CAVQGGNIQYF.

The chain is built from TRBV11-2 and TRBJ2-7; D is uncertain. CDR3 length: 15 residues. Germline values: CDR1 SGHAT, CDR2 FQNNGV. Trimming left V 1 base short and J 2 bases short, with 12 bases between. The CDR3 nucleotides read TGTGCCAGCAGCTTAGGTGGTGGCGGCCCCTACGAGCAGTACTTC. Its translation: CASSLGGGGPYEQYF.

The chain joins TRBV5-4 to TRBJ2-2; possible D gene TRBD1, 7 bases. Trimming took 7 bases from V and 4 from J, leaving 17 bases between them. The CDR3 has 15 amino acids. CDR1 and CDR2 from the germline V gene are SGHNT and YYREEE (reference sequence). The CDR3 DNA is TGTGCCAGCTACGCGGGACAGAGGGGCACCGGGGAGCTGTTTTTT. As protein: CASYAGQRGTGELFF.

V gene TRBV11-2 combines with J gene TRBJ2-6; a possible D gene is TRBD1 (6 bases). Germline V CDR1 and CDR2: SGHAT, FQNNGV. Trimming removed 1 base at V and 2 bases at J, with 6 bases between. CDR3 length equals 15 residues. CDR3 region: CASSLAGAGANVLTF. The CDR3 nucleotides read TGTGCCAGCAGCTTAGCAGGGGCTGGGGCCAACGTCCTGACTTTC.

The chain couples TRBV28 to TRBJ2-2, with 12 positions matching TRBD1. CDR3 size: 16 residues. V shed 6 bases and J 7 bases; nucleotides not matched to a gene: 9. CDR1 MDHEN and CDR2 SYDVKM come from the germline V gene. The CDR3: CASSSGTGGHGGELFF. The CDR3 DNA sequence: TGTGCCAGCAGCTCCGGGACAGGGGGCCACGGCGGGGAGCTGTTTTTT.

Written as DNA, the CDR3 is TGTGCCAGCAGCTTAGAGGGGGCACGCTCCTCTTACAATGAGCAGTTCTTC. It codes for CASSLEGARSSYNEQFF. The chain joins TRBV5-4 to TRBJ2-1; 7 bases agree with TRBD1. Trimming took 2 bases from V and 4 from J; bases not matched to a gene: 12. Germline V gene data show CDR1 as SGHNT and CDR2 as YYREEE (reference sequence). This CDR3 contains 17 residues.

The V call is TRBV18, the J call TRBJ1-2; 9 bases agree with TRBD1. The length of the CDR3 is 14 residues. Germline V lookup: CDR1 KGHSH, CDR2 LQKENI. Trimming took 4 bases from V and 8 from J; bases not matched to a gene: 8. CDR3 protein: CASSLEQGAGGYTF. DNA of the CDR3: TGTGCCAGCTCACTCGAACAGGGGGCTGGGGGCTACACCTTC. Supplemented by reference TRBV18 and TRBJ1-2, the full variable domain reads NAGVMQNPRHLVRRRGQEARLRCSPMKGHSHVYWYRQLPEEGLKFMVYLQKENIIDESGMPKERFSAEFPKEGPSILRIQQVVRGDSAAYFCASSLEQGAGGYTFGSGTRLTVV.

The CDR3 nucleotides read TGTGCCAGCTCACGGGCGACCGACCCAACGAACACGGCTGGCTACACCTTC. Protein product: CASSRATDPTNTAGYTF. The chain links TRBV18 to TRBJ1-2; D call uncertain. CDR1 is KGHSH and CDR2 is LQKENI in the germline V gene. Deletions cut 4 bases from V and 7 bases from J, with 25 bases between. CDR3 length equals 17 residues.

The rearrangement joins TRBV7-2 to TRBJ2-1; TRBD2 matches at 9 bases. After removal of 2 bases from V and 12 bases from J, the junction contained 14 bases not matched to a gene. CDR3 length equals 16 residues. CDR1 and CDR2 (germline): SGHTA, FQGNSA. The DNA for the CDR3 is TGTGCCAGCAGCTTATATCCTAGCGGGGAACCCAGCGGGCAGTTCTTC. It yields the protein CASSLYPSGEPSGQFF.

The rearrangement uses TRBV19 and TRBJ2-1, with a possible D match to TRBD1 (6 bases). Germline-derived CDR1 and CDR2 are LNHDA and SQIVND (reference sequence). This CDR3 has 15 amino acids. Trimming cost V 5 bases and J 0 bases, with 11 bases left between them. The DNA of the CDR3 is TGTGCCAGTAGTTCCGGGACAAGCTCCTACAATGAGCAGTTCTTC. Encoded protein: CASSSGTSSYNEQFF.

The gene calls are TRBV30 and TRBJ1-3; 7 positions agree with TRBD1. Per germline, CDR1 GTSNPN and CDR2 SVGIG (reference sequence). The CDR3 has 14 residues. The V gene end was trimmed by 4 bases and the J gene end by 4 bases; junction bases not matched to a gene: 7. CDR3 nucleotides: TGTGCCTGGACCCCGGGGACAGAGGGAAACACCATATATTTT. Protein sequence: CAWTPGTEGNTIYF.

As DNA, the CDR3 is TGCGCCAGCAGCTTGGTTGCACTAGGGCCCTTAGGGGAGCAGTTCTTC. Its translation is CASSLVALGPLGEQFF. The V call is TRBV5-1, the J call TRBJ2-1; possible D gene TRBD2, 5 bases. CDR3 length: 16 residues. Germline V gene lookup returns CDR1 SGHRS and CDR2 YFSETQ. Trimming took 0 bases from V and 10 from J, leaving 20 bases between them.